This T cell receptor (beta chain) was sequenced for a study of shared clonotypes between healthy human individuals. About the study: Per donor, CD8 memory used one plate, CD8 naive used two, CD4 memory used three and CD4 naive used three.

The CD8 memory fraction combined CD45RO+ cells with TemRA cells (CCR7-negative CD45RA+). Clones were sequenced by immunoSEQ multiplex PCR, and TCRdb holds only the in-frame ones, with some missing. The top ten clones hold around 0.29% of a sample with approximately 400,000 clones, 95% to 97% of them seen once. This clonotype was sampled from a man under 40 in good health. Sequencing was carried out using memory CD8+ T cells sorted from blood. Subset reported: CD45RO+ cells pooled with CCR7-negative TemRA cells.

CDR3: CLTGEGYTF. The CDR3 nucleotides are TGCCTGACGGGGGAGGGCTACACCTTC. V is TRBV20-1 and J is TRBJ1-2; a possible D gene is TRBD1 (5 bases). Germline loops: CDR1 DFQATT, CDR2 SNEGSKA (reference sequence). This CDR3 spans 9 amino acids.